Sequencing of this T cell receptor (beta chain) was carried out in a study of blood T cell repertoires in COVID-19. Background on the study: T cells, B-cell-depleted T cells, or PBMCs supplied cDNA or gDNA.

Using immunoSEQ multiplex PCR, the repertoire was profiled, and TCRdb retains in-frame clones only, with some absent. The sample carries 300,000 to 400,000 clones, about 88% recorded once. The germline CDR1 and CDR2 sequences are MNHNS and SASEGT. J lost 7 bases, V lost 0 bases, and 2 bases had no gene match. The CDR3 is 13 amino acids. This chain connects TRBV6-1 to TRBJ1-1, with 7 bases fitting TRBD1. Specimen: peripheral blood. The clonotype comes from a human donor in a cohort sampled during active COVID-19. The CDR3 loop is CASSEAGQHEAFF. In DNA, the CDR3 is TGTGCCAGCAGTGAAGCGGGACAGCATGAAGCTTTCTTT.